This T cell receptor beta chain was found in a study of OX40 agonist ivuxolimab in advanced cancers. Findings and caveats of the study: On average, CD8+ T cells had more expanded clones than CD4+. Expansion of clones was among the lowest in partial responders at 0.1-3.0 mg/kg. It was not determined which antigens were specifically recognized by the peripheral T cells that had undergone clonal expansion.

Profiled with immunoSEQ multiplex PCR; TCRdb holds only in-frame clones, not every one. The table has about 76,000 clones, approximately 83% seen once. In germline, CDR1 is SEHNR, CDR2 FQNEAQ (reference sequence). V lost 4 bases, J lost 7 bases, and 19 bases lay in between. The CDR3 has 16 residues. Comments on this clone: The antigen remains unidentified.

This receptor was obtained from an adult with an advanced solid tumor such as melanoma, head and neck, liver or kidney cancer. The sample here was CD4+ or CD8+ T cells sorted from blood, taken in a trial of the OX40 agonist ivuxolimab. The V gene is TRBV7-9, the J gene TRBJ1-4; D is perhaps TRBD1 (5 bases). The CDR3 sequence is CASSSSPFGRGEKLFF. The CDR3 DNA reads as TGTGCCAGCAGCTCTAGTCCCTTCGGGAGGGGTGAAAAACTGTTTTTT.